The clone carrying this TCR beta chain was detected a few times. CDR1 is LGHNA and CDR2 is YSLEER in the germline V gene. Losses at the gene ends were 6 bases for V and 7 bases for J; bases not matched to a gene: 4. The CDR3 spans 14 residues. This specimen comes from a study of T-cell reconstitution after alpha-beta-depleted transplantation in children. Preparing the TCRbeta library involved the use of unique molecular identifiers. MiXCR, applied by TCRdb to the PCR reads, yields one record per CDR3 protein. The sample has about 360,000 distinct CDR3 sequences, more than 10% seen once. The sequence came from a human donor who donated a stem cell graft to a child with Fanconi anemia. This sequence joins TRBV4-3 and TRBJ2-3, with TRBD2 identical over 13 bases. Sequencing used PBMCs, obtained from the stem cell graft. The CDR3 region is CASSWTSGGNTQYF. CDR3 nucleotide sequence: TGCGCCAGCAGTTGGACTAGCGGGGGAAATACGCAGTATTTT.